The subject of this entry is one T cell receptor (beta chain). The antigen remains undetermined. This sample is part of a study of cytomegalovirus exposure and HLA in healthy donors. Across the study: Falling in the Caucasian-associated ancestry cluster were 80% to 90% of about 400 genotyped donors.

Vbeta (60) and Jbeta (13) primers were used in the PCR. This table comes from immunoSEQ multiplex PCR, and its TCRdb copy is limited to in-frame clones, with some not included. Here the sample spans approximately 190,000 clones, roughly 80% being singletons. Study-wide results and caveats: As confirmed in vitro, a few CMV-associated chains were specific for CMV antigens.

Sequences were obtained from PBMCs. This receptor was obtained from a woman aged 25 to 45 in good health and CMV-seropositive.

CDR3 nucleotide sequence: TGTGCCAGCAGTTCCCTCCCCCGGGACAGCCTTTCGCTTAACTATGGCTACACCTTC. This translates into CASSSLPRDSLSLNYGYTF. The V call is TRBV28, the J call TRBJ1-2, with TRBD1 matching over 7 bases. Germline CDR1 reads MDHEN; CDR2 reads SYDVKM. J was trimmed by 1 base and V by 4 bases; bases with no gene match: 18. CDR3 length equals 19 residues.